This entry describes one TCR beta chain. In the study's own analysis: Counts of nucleated cells, estimated from reference gene primer amplification, were obtained. Data came from immunoSEQ multiplex PCR; TCRdb stores just in-frame clones and leaves some out. From that table come the V and J calls and clone size; the DNA was used to work out D and trimming. The table records about 200,000 clones, 65% to 85% of them present only once. This sample was included in a study of blood T cell repertoires in COVID-19. About the study: Sites across the United States, Italy and Spain contributed samples from acute and convalescent COVID-19.

Germline-derived CDR1 and CDR2 are MNHEY and SVGEGT. V was clipped by 4 bases and J by 3 bases, with 15 bases between them. The length of the CDR3 is 15 residues. The sequence came from a woman aged 80 or older with acute or convalescent COVID-19. This sequence joins TRBV6-2 or TRBV6-3 and TRBJ1-2; D not certain. The material sequenced was peripheral blood. This CDR3 is CASSLSRVFDYGYTF. For the CDR3, the DNA is TGTGCCAGCAGTTTATCGAGGGTATTCGACTATGGCTACACCTTC.